This T cell receptor (beta chain) was captured by sequencing in a study of blood T cell repertoires in COVID-19. Participants were aged 18 to 89 years from 20 to 30 US areas. Participant-reported clinical history was the basis for cohort assignment. This clone has just one count. Per the authors' pipeline: Amplification with reference gene primers provided the estimates of nucleated cell counts. Method: immunoSEQ multiplex PCR; TCRdb's copy keeps in-frame clones and lacks some. V and J calls and clone size are copied from that table; D and trimming were computed from the DNA. The profile shows under 400,000 clones, just over 85% of them singletons. Germline CDR1 is MDHEN and CDR2 is SYDVKM. V trimming: 5 bases; J trimming: 7 bases; junction bases outside the gene matches: 8. This CDR3 has 16 amino acids.

The specimen was PBMCs or T cells enriched from blood (not recorded which). The TCR originated in a woman in her thirties or forties with acute COVID-19. The chain has TRBV28 and TRBJ2-1, with 13 bases identical to TRBD2. Here the CDR3 reads CASSRLGTSGINEQFF. The CDR3 region has the DNA TGTGCCAGCAGTCGCCTCGGGACTAGCGGGATTAATGAGCAGTTCTTC. Based on the CDR3 plus reference TRBV28 and TRBJ2-1, the full variable domain is DVKVTQSSRYLVKRTGEKVFLECVQDMDHENMFWYRQDPGLGLRLIYFSYDVKMKEKGDIPEGYSVSREKKERFSLILESASTNQTSMYLCASSRLGTSGINEQFFGPGTRLTVL.